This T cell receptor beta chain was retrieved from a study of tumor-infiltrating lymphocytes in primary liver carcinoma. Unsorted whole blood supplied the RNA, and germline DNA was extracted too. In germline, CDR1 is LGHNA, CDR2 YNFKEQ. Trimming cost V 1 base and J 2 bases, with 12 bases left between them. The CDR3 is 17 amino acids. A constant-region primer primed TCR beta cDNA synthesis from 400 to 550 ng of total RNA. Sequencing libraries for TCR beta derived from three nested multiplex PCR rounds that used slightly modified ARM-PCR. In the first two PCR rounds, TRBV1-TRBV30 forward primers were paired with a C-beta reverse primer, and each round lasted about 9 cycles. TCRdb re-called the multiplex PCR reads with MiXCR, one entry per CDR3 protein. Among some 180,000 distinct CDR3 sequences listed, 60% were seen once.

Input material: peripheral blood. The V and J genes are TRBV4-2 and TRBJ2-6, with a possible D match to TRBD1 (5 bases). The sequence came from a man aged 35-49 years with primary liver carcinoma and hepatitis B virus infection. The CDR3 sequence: CASSQADWGPGANVLTF. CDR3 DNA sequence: TGTGCCAGCAGCCAAGCTGATTGGGGCCCTGGGGCCAACGTCCTGACTTTC.